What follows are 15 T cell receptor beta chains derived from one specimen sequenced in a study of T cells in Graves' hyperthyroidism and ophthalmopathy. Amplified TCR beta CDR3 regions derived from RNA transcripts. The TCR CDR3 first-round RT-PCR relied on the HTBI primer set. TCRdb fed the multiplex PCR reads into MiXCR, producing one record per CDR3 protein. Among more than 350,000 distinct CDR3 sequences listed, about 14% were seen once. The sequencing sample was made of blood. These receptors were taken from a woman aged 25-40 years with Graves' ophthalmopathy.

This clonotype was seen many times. For the CDR3, the DNA is TGTGCCAGCAGTTTTAATCAGGACAATCAGCCCCAGCATTTT. Protein: CASSFNQDNQPQHF. The V and J genes are TRBV12-3 or TRBV12-4 and TRBJ1-5, with no clear D. V lost 3 bases, J lost 3 bases, and 9 bases lay in between. The CDR3 sequence is 14 residues long.

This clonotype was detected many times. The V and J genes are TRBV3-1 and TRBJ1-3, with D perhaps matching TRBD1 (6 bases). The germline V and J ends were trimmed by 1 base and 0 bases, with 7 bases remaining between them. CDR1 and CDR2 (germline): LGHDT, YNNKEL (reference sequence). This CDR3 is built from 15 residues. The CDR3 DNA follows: TGTGCCAGCAGCCAAGGGACAGTCTCTGGAAACACCATATATTTT. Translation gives CASSQGTVSGNTIYF.

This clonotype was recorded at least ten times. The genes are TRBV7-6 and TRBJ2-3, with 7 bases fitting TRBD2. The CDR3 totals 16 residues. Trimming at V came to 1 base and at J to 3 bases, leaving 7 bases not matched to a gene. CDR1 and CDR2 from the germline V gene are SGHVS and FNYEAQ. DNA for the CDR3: TGTGCCAGCAGCTTAGAGGCAGGACTAGTAACAGATACGCAGTATTTT. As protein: CASSLEAGLVTDTQYF.

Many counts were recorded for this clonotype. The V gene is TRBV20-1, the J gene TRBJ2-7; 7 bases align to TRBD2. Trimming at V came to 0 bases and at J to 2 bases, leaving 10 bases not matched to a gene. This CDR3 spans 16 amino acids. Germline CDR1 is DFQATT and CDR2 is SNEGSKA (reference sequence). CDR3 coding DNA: TGCAGTGCTAGAGAGGGAGAGAAGCGGGGTCCCTACGAGCAGTACTTC. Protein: CSAREGEKRGPYEQYF.

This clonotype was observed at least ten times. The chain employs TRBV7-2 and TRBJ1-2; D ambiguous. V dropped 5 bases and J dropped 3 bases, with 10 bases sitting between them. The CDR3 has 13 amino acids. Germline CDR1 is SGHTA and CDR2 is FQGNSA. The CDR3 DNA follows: TGTGCCAGCAGCCCGTTTCTAGACTATGGCTACACCTTC. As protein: CASSPFLDYGYTF. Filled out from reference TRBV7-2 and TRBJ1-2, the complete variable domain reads GAGVSQSPSNKVTEKGKDVELRCDPISGHTALYWYRQSLGQGLEFLIYFQGNSAPDKSGLPSDRFSAERTGGSVSTLTIQRTQQEDSAVYLCASSPFLDYGYTFGSGTRLTVV.

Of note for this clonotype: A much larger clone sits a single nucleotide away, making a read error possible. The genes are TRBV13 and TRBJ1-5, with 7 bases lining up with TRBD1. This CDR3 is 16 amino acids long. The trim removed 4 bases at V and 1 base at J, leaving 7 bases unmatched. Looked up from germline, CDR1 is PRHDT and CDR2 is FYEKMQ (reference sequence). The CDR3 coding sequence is TGTGCCAGCAGCTCAAGGGGACAGTTCAGCAATCAGCCCCAGCATTTT. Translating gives CASSSRGQFSNQPQHF.

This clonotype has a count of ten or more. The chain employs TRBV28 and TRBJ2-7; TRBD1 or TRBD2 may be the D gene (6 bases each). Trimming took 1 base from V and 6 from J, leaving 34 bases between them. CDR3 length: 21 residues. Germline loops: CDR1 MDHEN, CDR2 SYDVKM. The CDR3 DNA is TGTGCCAGCAGTTTATTAGGCCCAGGGGTCACTAGCTCTCCCATTCTGGGCGAGCAGTACTTC. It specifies CASSLLGPGVTSSPILGEQYF.

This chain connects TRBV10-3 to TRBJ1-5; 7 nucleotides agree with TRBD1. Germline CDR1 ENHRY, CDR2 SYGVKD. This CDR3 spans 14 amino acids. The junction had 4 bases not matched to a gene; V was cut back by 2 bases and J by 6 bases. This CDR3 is CAISEGRGVQPQHF. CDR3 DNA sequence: TGTGCCATCAGTGAGGGCAGGGGGGTTCAGCCCCAGCATTTT.

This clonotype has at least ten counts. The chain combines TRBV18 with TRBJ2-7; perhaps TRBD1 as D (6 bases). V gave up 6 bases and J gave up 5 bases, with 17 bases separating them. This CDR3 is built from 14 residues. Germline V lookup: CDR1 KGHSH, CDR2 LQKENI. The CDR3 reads CASSGGTGRDEQYF. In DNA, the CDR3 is TGTGCCAGCTCTGGGGGAACAGGGCGGGACGAGCAGTACTTC.

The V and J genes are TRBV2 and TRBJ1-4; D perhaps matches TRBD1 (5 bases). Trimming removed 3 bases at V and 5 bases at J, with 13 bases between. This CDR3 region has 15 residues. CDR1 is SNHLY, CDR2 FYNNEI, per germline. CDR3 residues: CASSESGTGNEKLFF. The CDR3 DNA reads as TGTGCCAGCAGTGAGAGCGGGACGGGGAATGAAAAACTGTTTTTT.

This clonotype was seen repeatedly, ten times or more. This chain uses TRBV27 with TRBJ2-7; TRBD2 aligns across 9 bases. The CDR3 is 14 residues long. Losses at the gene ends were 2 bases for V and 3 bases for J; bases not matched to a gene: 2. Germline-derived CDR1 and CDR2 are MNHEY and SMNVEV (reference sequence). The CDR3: CASSLLAGRYEQYF. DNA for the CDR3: TGTGCCAGCAGTTTACTAGCGGGGCGCTACGAGCAGTACTTC.

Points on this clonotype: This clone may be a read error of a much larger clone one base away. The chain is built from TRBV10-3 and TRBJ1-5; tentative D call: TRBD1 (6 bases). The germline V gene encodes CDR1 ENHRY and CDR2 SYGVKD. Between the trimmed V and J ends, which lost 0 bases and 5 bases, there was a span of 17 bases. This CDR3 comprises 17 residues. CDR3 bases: TGTGCCATCAGTGAGTCGCCACAAGGGGGGCGGGATCAGCCCCAGCATTTT. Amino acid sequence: CAISESPQGGRDQPQHF.

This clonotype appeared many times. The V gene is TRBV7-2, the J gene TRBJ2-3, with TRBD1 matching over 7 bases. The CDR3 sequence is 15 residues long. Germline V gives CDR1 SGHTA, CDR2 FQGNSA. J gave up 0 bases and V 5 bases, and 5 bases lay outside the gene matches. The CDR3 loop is CASSTRDRSTDTQYF. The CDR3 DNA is TGTGCCAGCAGCACCAGGGACAGAAGCACAGATACGCAGTATTTT.

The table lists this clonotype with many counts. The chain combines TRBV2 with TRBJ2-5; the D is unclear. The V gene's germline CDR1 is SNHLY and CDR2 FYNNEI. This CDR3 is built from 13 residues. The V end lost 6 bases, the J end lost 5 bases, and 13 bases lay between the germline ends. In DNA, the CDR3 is TGTGCCAGCAGCCCCTGGGTAGGGGAGACCCAGTACTTC. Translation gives CASSPWVGETQYF.

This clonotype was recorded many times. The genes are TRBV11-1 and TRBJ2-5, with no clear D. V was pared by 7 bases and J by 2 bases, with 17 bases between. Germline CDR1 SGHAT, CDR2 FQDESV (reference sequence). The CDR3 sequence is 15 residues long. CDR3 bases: TGTGCCAGCACCCCCTCACTGGCAGTTCAAGAGACCCAGTACTTC. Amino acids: CASTPSLAVQETQYF.